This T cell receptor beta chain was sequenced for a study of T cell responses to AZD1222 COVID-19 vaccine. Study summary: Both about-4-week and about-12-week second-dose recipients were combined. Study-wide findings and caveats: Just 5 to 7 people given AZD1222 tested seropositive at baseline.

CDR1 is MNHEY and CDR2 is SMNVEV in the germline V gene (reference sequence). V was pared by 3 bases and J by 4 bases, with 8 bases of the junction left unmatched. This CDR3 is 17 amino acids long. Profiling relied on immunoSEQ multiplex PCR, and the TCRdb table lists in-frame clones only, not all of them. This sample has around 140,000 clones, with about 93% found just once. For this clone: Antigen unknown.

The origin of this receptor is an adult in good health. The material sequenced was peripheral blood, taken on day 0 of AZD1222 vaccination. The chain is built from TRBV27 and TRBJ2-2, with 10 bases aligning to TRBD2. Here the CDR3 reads CASSLTSGPGVTGELFF. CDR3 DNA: TGTGCCAGCAGTTTGACTAGCGGGCCTGGGGTCACCGGGGAGCTGTTTTTT.